This TCR beta chain derives from a study of human T cells and chemical hapten exposure. A word on this clonotype: Its specificity is not known.

Time point given: pre-sensitization, week 0. Treatment given: therapeutic diphenylcyclopropenone sensitization with weekly scalp DPC. Points from the study as a whole: Compared to controls, expanded TCRs made significantly more large clusters of similar CDR3s.

For the library, individual cDNA molecules each received unique molecular identifiers. Source study methods: Ranging from roughly 23,224 to 750,000, TCR counts per sample had a median value of 95,638. A single record per CDR3 protein comes from TCRdb applying MiXCR to the RACE reads. The authors' filters were not applied to this entry. This table holds around 380,000 distinct CDR3 sequences, around 5.5% found once. The CDR3 loop spans 13 amino acids. Germline V gene lookup returns CDR1 DFQATT and CDR2 SNEGSKA (reference sequence). Trimming pared 5 bases from V and 2 bases from J, leaving 11 bases between.

The TCR sequence derives from a woman under 30 with alopecia areata. Some clones in this sample may be carry-over from other donors' samples. The input for sequencing was whole blood, taken in connection with sensitization to the hapten diphenylcyclopropenone (DPC). V and J are TRBV20-1 and TRBJ2-3; D unclear. The CDR3 DNA follows: TGCAGTGCTTACAAGGGAACCACAGATACGCAGTATTTT. This translates into CSAYKGTTDTQYF.